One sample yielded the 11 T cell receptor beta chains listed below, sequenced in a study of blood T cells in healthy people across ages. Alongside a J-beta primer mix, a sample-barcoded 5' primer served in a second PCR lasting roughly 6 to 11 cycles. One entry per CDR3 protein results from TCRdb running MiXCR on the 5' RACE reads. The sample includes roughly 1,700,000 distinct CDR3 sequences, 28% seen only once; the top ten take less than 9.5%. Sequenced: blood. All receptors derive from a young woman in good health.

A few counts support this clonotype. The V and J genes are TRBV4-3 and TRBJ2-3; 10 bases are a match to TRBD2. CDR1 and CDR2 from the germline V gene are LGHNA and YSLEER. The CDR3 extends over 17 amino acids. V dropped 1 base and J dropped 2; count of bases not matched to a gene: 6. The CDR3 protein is CASSQGISGGFTDTQYF. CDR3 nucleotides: TGCGCCAGCAGCCAAGGCATTAGCGGGGGGTTCACAGATACGCAGTATTTT.

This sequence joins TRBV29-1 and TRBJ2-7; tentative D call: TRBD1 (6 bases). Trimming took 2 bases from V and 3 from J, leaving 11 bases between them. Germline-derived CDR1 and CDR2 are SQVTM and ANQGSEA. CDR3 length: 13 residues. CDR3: CSVEKGDSYEQYF. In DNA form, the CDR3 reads TGCAGCGTTGAAAAGGGGGATAGCTACGAGCAGTACTTC.

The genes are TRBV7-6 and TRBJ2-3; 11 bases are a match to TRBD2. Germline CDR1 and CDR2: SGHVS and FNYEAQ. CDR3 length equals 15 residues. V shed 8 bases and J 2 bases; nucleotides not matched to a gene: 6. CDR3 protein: CASATGLADTDTQYF. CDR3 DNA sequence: TGTGCCAGCGCCACGGGACTAGCGGACACAGATACGCAGTATTTT.

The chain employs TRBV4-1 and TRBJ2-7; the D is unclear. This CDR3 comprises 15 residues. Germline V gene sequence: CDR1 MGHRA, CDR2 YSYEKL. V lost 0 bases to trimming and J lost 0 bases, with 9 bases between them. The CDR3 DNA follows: TGCGCCAGCAGCCAAGATAAGGCAGTCTCCTACGAGCAGTACTTC. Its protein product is CASSQDKAVSYEQYF.

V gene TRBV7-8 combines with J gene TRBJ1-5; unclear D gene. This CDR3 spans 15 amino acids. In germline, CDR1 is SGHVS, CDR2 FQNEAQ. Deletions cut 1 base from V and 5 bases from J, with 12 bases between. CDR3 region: CASSLVGNLDQPQHF. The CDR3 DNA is TGTGCCAGCAGCTTAGTTGGCAACCTCGATCAGCCCCAGCATTTT.

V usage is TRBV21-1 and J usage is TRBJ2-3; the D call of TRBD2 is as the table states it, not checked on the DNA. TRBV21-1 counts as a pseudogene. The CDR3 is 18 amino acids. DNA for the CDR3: TGTGCCAGCAACCGGACTAGCGGGCTCCTCCGGCTTACAGATACGCAGTATTTT. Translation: CASNRTSGLLRLTDTQYF.

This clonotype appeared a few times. CDR3 nucleotides: TGTGCCAGCAGTGCCGAGGGAGGTGAAAAACTGTTTTTT. This encodes CASSAEGGEKLFF. The chain joins TRBV6-1 to TRBJ1-4; D remains ambiguous. The CDR3 is 13 residues long. V was pared by 4 bases and J by 7 bases, with 10 bases between. Germline assignment: CDR1 MNHNS and CDR2 SASEGT.

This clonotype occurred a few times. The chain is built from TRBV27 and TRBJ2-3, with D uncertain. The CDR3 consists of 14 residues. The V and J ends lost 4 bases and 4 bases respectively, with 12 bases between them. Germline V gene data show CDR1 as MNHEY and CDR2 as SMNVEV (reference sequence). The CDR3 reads CASSWGQQADTQYF. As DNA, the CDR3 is TGTGCCAGCAGTTGGGGTCAGCAGGCAGATACGCAGTATTTT.

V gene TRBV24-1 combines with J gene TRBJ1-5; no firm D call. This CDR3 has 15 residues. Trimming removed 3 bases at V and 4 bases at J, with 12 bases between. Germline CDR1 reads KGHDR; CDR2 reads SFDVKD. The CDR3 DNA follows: TGTGCCACCAGTGATCGGACCTCTGGGAATCAGCCCCAGCATTTT. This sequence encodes CATSDRTSGNQPQHF.

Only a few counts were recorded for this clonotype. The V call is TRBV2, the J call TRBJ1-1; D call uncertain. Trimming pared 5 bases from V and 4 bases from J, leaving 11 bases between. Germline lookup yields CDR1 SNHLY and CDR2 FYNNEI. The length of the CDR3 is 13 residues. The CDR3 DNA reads TGTGCCAGCAGTCGCACGGGTTTCACTGAAGCTTTCTTT. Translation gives CASSRTGFTEAFF.

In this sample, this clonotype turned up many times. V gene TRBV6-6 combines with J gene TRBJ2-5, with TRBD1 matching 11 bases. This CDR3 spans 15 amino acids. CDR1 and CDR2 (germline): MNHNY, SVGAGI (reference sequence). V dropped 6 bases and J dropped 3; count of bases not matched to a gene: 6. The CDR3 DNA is TGTGCCAGCAGGCGGGACAGGGGGTCCAAAGAGACCCAGTACTTC. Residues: CASRRDRGSKETQYF.